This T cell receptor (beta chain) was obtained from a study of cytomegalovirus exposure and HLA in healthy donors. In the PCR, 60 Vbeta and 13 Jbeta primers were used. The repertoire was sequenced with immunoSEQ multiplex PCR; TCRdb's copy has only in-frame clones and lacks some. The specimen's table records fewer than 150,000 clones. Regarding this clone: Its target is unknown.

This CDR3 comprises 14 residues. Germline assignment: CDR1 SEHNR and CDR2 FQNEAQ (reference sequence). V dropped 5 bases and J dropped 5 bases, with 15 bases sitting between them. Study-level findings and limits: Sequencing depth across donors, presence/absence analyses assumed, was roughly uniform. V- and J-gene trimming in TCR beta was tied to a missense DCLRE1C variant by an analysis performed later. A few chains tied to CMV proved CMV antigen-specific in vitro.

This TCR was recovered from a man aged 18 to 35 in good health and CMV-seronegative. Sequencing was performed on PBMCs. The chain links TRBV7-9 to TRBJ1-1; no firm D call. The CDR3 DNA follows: TGTGCCAGCAGCAAAATGGCGGGGTCAACTGAAGCTTTCTTT. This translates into CASSKMAGSTEAFF.